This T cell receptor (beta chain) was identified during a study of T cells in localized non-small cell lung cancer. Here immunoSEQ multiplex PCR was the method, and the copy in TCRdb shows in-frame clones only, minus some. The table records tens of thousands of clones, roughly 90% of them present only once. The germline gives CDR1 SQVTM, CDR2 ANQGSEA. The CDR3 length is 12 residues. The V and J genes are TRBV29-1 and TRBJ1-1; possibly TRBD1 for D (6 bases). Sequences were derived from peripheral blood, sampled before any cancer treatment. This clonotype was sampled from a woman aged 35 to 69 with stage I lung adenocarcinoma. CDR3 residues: CSGGQGNTEAFF. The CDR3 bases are TGCAGTGGGGGGCAGGGGAACACTGAAGCTTTCTTT.